Listed below are T cell receptor beta chains from one sample, sequenced in a study of blood T cell repertoires in COVID-19. Using immunoSEQ multiplex PCR, the repertoire was profiled, and TCRdb retains in-frame clones only, with some absent. The sample has 200,000 to 250,000 clones; roughly 84% are singletons. Sequencing input: peripheral blood. The receptors derive from a middle-aged woman who had recovered from COVID-19. Each CDR3 is given with its conserved first and last residue. A D gene is named only where the DNA matches it firmly. The size field is filled for only some rows; it gives once, few, many or a size class.

d_call j_call v_call clone_size cdr3_aa cdr3_nt
TRBD2 TRBJ2-3 TRBV3-1/TRBV3-2 - CASSHLAGGRWDTQYF TGTGCCAGCAGCCATTTAGCGGGGGGAAGGTGGGATACGCAGTATTTT
- TRBJ1-1 TRBV4-2 - CASSQDGRQGLNTEAFF TGTGCCAGCAGCCAAGATGGCCGTCAGGGTTTAAACACTGAAGCTTTCTTT
- TRBJ2-2 TRBV25-1 - CASSEFTGVTGELFF TGTGCCAGCAGTGAATTTACGGGGGTTACCGGGGAGCTGTTTTTT
TRBD1 TRBJ2-7 TRBV18 - CASSATGASISYEQYF TGTGCCAGCTCAGCTACAGGGGCTTCAATTTCCTACGAGCAGTACTTC
- TRBJ2-1 TRBV19 - CASSIDEQFF TGTGCCAGTAGTATCGATGAGCAGTTCTTC
- TRBJ2-1 TRBV6-1 - CASSESQGRNEQFF TGTGCCAGCAGTGAATCGCAGGGGCGCAATGAGCAGTTCTTC
TRBD1 TRBJ2-1 TRBV4-3 - CASSQDVDREDYNEQFF TGCGCCAGCAGCCAAGATGTGGACAGGGAAGACTACAATGAGCAGTTCTTC
TRBD2 TRBJ2-7 TRBV28 once CASSSPSGGAHEQYF TGTGCCAGCAGCTCTCCGAGCGGGGGGGCCCACGAGCAGTACTTC
TRBD1 TRBJ2-7 TRBV27 - CASSLSRTGRSSEQYF TGTGCCAGCAGTTTATCGCGGACAGGTCGTTCTTCCGAGCAGTACTTC
TRBD1 TRBJ1-2 TRBV18 - CASSPDRGSLYGYTF TGTGCCAGCTCACCGGACAGGGGGAGTTTATATGGCTACACCTTC
- TRBJ1-1 TRBV6-2/TRBV6-3 - CASSLQGLEAFF TGTGCCAGCAGTTTACAGGGCCTTGAAGCTTTCTTT
- TRBJ1-5 TRBV15 few CATSRDDGRVYGNQPQHF TGTGCCACCAGCAGAGATGACGGCAGGGTGTATGGCAATCAGCCCCAGCATTTT
TRBD1 TRBJ2-7 TRBV18 - CASSVDRVSSPYEQYF TGTGCCAGCTCGGTAGACAGGGTTTCCAGCCCCTACGAGCAGTACTTC
- TRBJ1-2 TRBV28 - CASSLGPQFYGYTF TGTGCCAGCAGTTTAGGGCCCCAATTCTATGGCTACACCTTC
TRBD1 TRBJ2-7 TRBV19 - CASSYDRGSTSYEQYF TGTGCCAGTAGTTACGACAGGGGGTCAACGTCCTACGAGCAGTACTTC
TRBD1 TRBJ2-7 TRBV7-3 - CASSPRGQDDEQYF TGTGCCAGCAGCCCAAGGGGACAGGACGACGAGCAGTACTTC
- TRBJ2-2 TRBV2 once CASSEVAGRTGELFF TGTGCCAGCAGTGAAGTGGCAGGGAGGACCGGGGAGCTGTTTTTT
- TRBJ1-2 TRBV28 - CASSSPPLVRLGGYTF TGTGCCAGCAGTTCCCCCCCTTTAGTCAGGTTAGGTGGCTACACCTTC
- TRBJ1-1 TRBV16 - CASSPLGGDGDTEAFF TGTGCCAGCAGCCCATTGGGGGGAGATGGGGACACTGAAGCTTTCTTT
- TRBJ2-5 TRBV18 - CASSSEGTQYF TGTGCCAGCTCATCAGAGGGGACCCAGTACTTC
TRBD1 TRBJ1-2 TRBV6-6 - CASSYGDRISGGYTF TGTGCCAGCAGTTACGGGGACAGGATAAGTGGTGGCTACACCTTC
TRBD2 TRBJ2-7 TRBV4-3 - CASSQGRAGVSYEQYF TGCGCCAGCAGCCAAGGTAGAGCGGGGGTCTCCTACGAGCAGTACTTC
TRBD1 TRBJ1-5 TRBV7-8 - CASSLASDRGNSQPQHF TGTGCCAGCAGCTTAGCTTCGGACAGGGGGAATAGTCAGCCCCAGCATTTT
- TRBJ1-2 TRBV10-3 once CATTTAGQAYAGGYTF TGTGCCACCACAACAGCGGGACAAGCTTATGCGGGGGGCTACACCTTC
TRBD1 TRBJ1-3 TRBV6-2/TRBV6-3 - CASSSYGTEYRSGNTIYF TGTGCCAGCAGTTCGTACGGGACAGAATACCGCTCTGGAAACACCATATATTTT
- TRBJ2-7 TRBV4-3 - CASSQGLGEVYEQYF TGCGCCAGCAGCCAAGGGTTAGGCGAGGTCTACGAGCAGTACTTC
- TRBJ1-1 TRBV18 - CASSPITARMNTEAFF TGTGCCAGCTCACCGATCACAGCCCGCATGAACACTGAAGCTTTCTTT
TRBD2 TRBJ2-3 TRBV7-3 - CASSKGLAGRGDTQYF TGTGCCAGCAGCAAGGGACTAGCGGGGAGGGGAGATACGCAGTATTTT
TRBD2 TRBJ2-7 TRBV7-9 few CASTPAGEDSHTIAGEQYF TGTGCCAGCACCCCGGCGGGGGAGGACAGCCACACGATAGCGGGGGAGCAGTACTTC
- TRBJ1-1 TRBV4-1 - CASSQVGPGTEAFF TGCGCCAGCAGCCAAGTGGGCCCGGGGACTGAAGCTTTCTTT
TRBD1 TRBJ1-5 TRBV28 - CASRAGQGGQPQHF TGTGCCAGCAGGGCCGGACAGGGTGGTCAGCCCCAGCATTTT
- TRBJ1-5 TRBV7-2 - CASSLERGQPQHF TGTGCCAGCAGCTTAGAAAGAGGACAGCCCCAGCATTTT